This T cell receptor (beta chain) was identified during a study of human T cells and chemical hapten exposure. Study-wide context: For sensitization, 2% DPC was applied to a 2 cm by 2 cm patch of upper inner arm skin.

General study results and limits: It was expanded TCRs that formed significantly more large CDR3 similarity clusters than controls did.

This clonotype appeared a few times. Its matching antigen is unknown. Time point reported: pre-sensitization, week 0. Treatment indicated: therapeutic diphenylcyclopropenone sensitization with weekly scalp DPC. Library construction involved attaching unique molecular identifiers to individual cDNA molecules, which allowed quantitative, reproducible TCR counting. TCRdb passed the RACE reads through MiXCR, listing each CDR3 protein once. Seen here are 35,000 to 40,000 distinct CDR3 sequences, 10% to 13% observed once, and the top ten hold about 6.5%. This CDR3 region has 14 residues. Looked up from germline, CDR1 is GTSNPN and CDR2 is SVGIG (reference sequence). The germline V and J ends were trimmed by 2 bases and 5 bases, with 13 bases remaining between them.

Sequencing used whole blood, obtained in connection with sensitization to the hapten diphenylcyclopropenone (DPC). The TCR originated in a man aged 30-40 years with alopecia areata. Some clones in this sample may be carry-over from other donors' samples. The V and J genes are TRBV30 and TRBJ1-5; no definite D call. CDR3: CAWSPGSGYQPQHF. CDR3 nucleotide sequence: TGTGCCTGGAGTCCAGGTTCGGGGTATCAGCCCCAGCATTTT.